Listed below are T cell receptor beta chains from one sample, sequenced in a study of CXCR3-negative and CXCR3-positive naive CD8 T cells. TCRdb processed the 5' RACE reads again and assigns one entry to each CDR3 protein, with no DNA. Recorded here are approximately 120,000 distinct CDR3 sequences; the top ten clones represent about 0.34%. Sequencing used naive CXCR3+ CD8+ T cells from blood. These receptors originate from a human donor in good health. Some clones in this sample may be carry-over from other donors' samples. CDR3s include the opening cysteine and the closing phenylalanine or tryptophan. Each record gives: V gene, J gene, CDR3 protein.

TRBV28	TRBJ2-2	CASSLSGGAVTGELFF
TRBV20-1	TRBJ2-7	CSASTSGRSYEQYF
TRBV12-3/TRBV12-4	TRBJ2-3	CASSLSRDTQYF
TRBV20-1	TRBJ2-6	CSAETLDPYSGANVLTF
TRBV12-3/TRBV12-4	TRBJ1-2	CASSWAGASHGYTF
TRBV19	TRBJ2-1	CASSPRAADEQFF
TRBV28	TRBJ2-2	CASLTGTGELFF
TRBV10-2	TRBJ2-3	CASRDSKNTDTQYF
TRBV7-9	TRBJ2-3	CASSLVADLTDTQYF
TRBV7-9	TRBJ2-7	CASSSVFYEQYF
TRBV7-9	TRBJ2-1	CASSYPGTSGGPNFHEQFF
TRBV4-3	TRBJ2-5	CASSQDRPAEHGLKETQYF
TRBV2	TRBJ1-4	CASSLQGAPFEFNEKLFF
TRBV28	TRBJ2-6	CASSFPSSGANVLTF
TRBV28	TRBJ2-2	CASSLYGRGSATGELFF
TRBV12-3/TRBV12-4	TRBJ2-2	CASSLFRMNTGELFF
TRBV6-2/TRBV6-3	TRBJ2-7	CASGLGTHYEQYF
TRBV7-9	TRBJ1-1	CASRPTNTEAFF
TRBV19	TRBJ2-7	CATLNKGTYEQYF
TRBV7-2	TRBJ2-1	CASSFSSGDYNEQFF
TRBV7-2	TRBJ2-7	CASSFSTGWAYEQYF
TRBV29-1	TRBJ2-7	CSVEGLGEQYF
TRBV27	TRBJ1-1	CASSGGVMDTEAFF
TRBV12-3/TRBV12-4	TRBJ2-1	CASSLELEQFF
TRBV5-1	TRBJ1-1	CASSQATGWNTEAFF
TRBV5-1	TRBJ2-2	CASSYHTRIADNTGELFF
TRBV20-1	TRBJ1-1	CSARTGTENTEAFF
TRBV20-1	TRBJ2-1	CSAPNYPGPYNEQFF
TRBV5-5	TRBJ2-1	CASSPLRGYNNEQFF
TRBV12-3/TRBV12-4	TRBJ2-1	CASSLGQGNEQFF
TRBV28	TRBJ2-2	CASSFEEGHTGELFF
TRBV28	TRBJ2-1	CASRTEYNEQFF
TRBV28	TRBJ2-3	CASSFGSGALGDTQYF
TRBV5-1	TRBJ1-1	CASSFTGGNTEAFF
TRBV12-3/TRBV12-4	TRBJ2-1	CASSLSSNEQFF
TRBV5-1	TRBJ2-1	CASSLAEGVFTGLNAYNEQFF
TRBV12-3/TRBV12-4	TRBJ2-3	CASSLVHPSTDTQYF